A selection of T cell receptor beta chains follows, all from one sample in a study of blood T cell repertoires in COVID-19. The data were produced by immunoSEQ multiplex PCR, yet TCRdb's version contains in-frame clones alone and is incomplete. The table lists some 340,000 clones, 85% of them singletons. Material: peripheral blood. Receptors originate from a woman younger than 35 with acute or convalescent COVID-19. CDR3s include the opening cysteine and the closing phenylalanine or tryptophan. The order of the fields is V gene, D gene, clone size, J gene, CDR3 length, CDR3 DNA, CDR3 protein. A D gene is named only where the DNA matches it firmly. Expanded clones get a size class; other rows say once, few or many, or leave the size out.

v_gene: TRBV19
d_gene: TRBD2
abundance: NA
j_gene: TRBJ2-1
len: 15
CDR3nt: TGTGCCAGTAGTACAAGGACTAGCGGGGGCAATGAGCAGTTCTTC
CDR3aa: CASSTRTSGGNEQFF

v_gene: TRBV14
d_gene: TRBD1
abundance: once
j_gene: TRBJ1-6
len: 17
CDR3nt: TGTGCCAGCAGCCTCGGGACAGGTTTCTCCTATAATTCACCCCTCCACTTT
CDR3aa: CASSLGTGFSYNSPLHF

v_gene: TRBV27
d_gene: NA
abundance: once
j_gene: TRBJ2-7
len: 15
CDR3nt: TGTGCCAGCAGTCCCAGGGGTCACGGGTCCTACGAGCAGTACTTC
CDR3aa: CASSPRGHGSYEQYF

v_gene: TRBV6-1
d_gene: NA
abundance: NA
j_gene: TRBJ1-2
len: 11
CDR3nt: TGTGCCAGCAGTGACGGGGTTGGCTACACCTTC
CDR3aa: CASSDGVGYTF

v_gene: TRBV18
d_gene: NA
abundance: NA
j_gene: TRBJ1-1
len: 15
CDR3nt: TGTGCCAGCTCACCACCGGGACATTTGAACACTGAAGCTTTCTTT
CDR3aa: CASSPPGHLNTEAFF

v_gene: TRBV6-5
d_gene: NA
abundance: NA
j_gene: TRBJ1-3
len: 12
CDR3nt: TGTGCCAGCACCCGACAGGGAAACACCATATATTTT
CDR3aa: CASTRQGNTIYF

v_gene: TRBV5-1
d_gene: TRBD1
abundance: NA
j_gene: TRBJ2-5
len: 14
CDR3nt: TGCGCCAGCAGCGCAGGGACAGGGGGCGAGACCCAGTACTTC
CDR3aa: CASSAGTGGETQYF

v_gene: TRBV19
d_gene: TRBD1
abundance: NA
j_gene: TRBJ1-1
len: 17
CDR3nt: TGTGCCAGTAGTATATTCCCCCGACAGGGGATGAACACTGAAGCTTTCTTT
CDR3aa: CASSIFPRQGMNTEAFF

v_gene: TRBV5-6
d_gene: TRBD2
abundance: NA
j_gene: TRBJ2-1
len: 15
CDR3nt: TGTGCCAGCACCTATAGGACTAGCGGGAGCTATGAGCAGTTCTTC
CDR3aa: CASTYRTSGSYEQFF

v_gene: TRBV5-5
d_gene: NA
abundance: NA
j_gene: TRBJ2-7
len: 15
CDR3nt: TGTGCCAGCAGCTTTTCCCCCCGGGGTAGCTACGAGCAGTACTTC
CDR3aa: CASSFSPRGSYEQYF

v_gene: TRBV3-1/TRBV3-2
d_gene: NA
abundance: NA
j_gene: TRBJ2-4
len: 17
CDR3nt: TGTGCCAGCAGCCAAGATCTTCTAGGTGGGGCCAAAAACATTCAGTACTTC
CDR3aa: CASSQDLLGGAKNIQYF

v_gene: TRBV5-5
d_gene: TRBD1
abundance: NA
j_gene: TRBJ2-5
len: 13
CDR3nt: TGTGCCAGCAGCGGGACAGGGTCTTGGACCCAGTACTTC
CDR3aa: CASSGTGSWTQYF

v_gene: TRBV11-3
d_gene: NA
abundance: NA
j_gene: TRBJ1-1
len: 13
CDR3nt: TGTGCCAGCAGCCCGACAGGGAACACTGAAGCTTTCTTT
CDR3aa: CASSPTGNTEAFF

v_gene: TRBV5-1
d_gene: TRBD2
abundance: NA
j_gene: TRBJ2-3
len: 17
CDR3nt: TGCGCCAGCAGCTTGGTTGGGACTAGCGGGAGGGCAGATACGCAGTATTTT
CDR3aa: CASSLVGTSGRADTQYF

v_gene: TRBV27
d_gene: TRBD1
abundance: NA
j_gene: TRBJ1-2
len: 15
CDR3nt: TGTGCCCCCAAAGAAACCGGGACAGGGGGGGGTGGCTACACCTTC
CDR3aa: CAPKETGTGGGGYTF

v_gene: TRBV28
d_gene: NA
abundance: few
j_gene: TRBJ1-1
len: 15
CDR3nt: TGTGCCAGCAGTTTACACCCAGGGATGGGCACTGAAGCTTTCTTT
CDR3aa: CASSLHPGMGTEAFF

v_gene: TRBV7-3
d_gene: TRBD2
abundance: NA
j_gene: TRBJ2-5
len: 15
CDR3nt: TGTGCCAGCAGCTTAGGCGGGGGGGCCATAGAGACCCAGTACTTC
CDR3aa: CASSLGGGAIETQYF

v_gene: TRBV5-4
d_gene: TRBD1
abundance: NA
j_gene: TRBJ1-2
len: 15
CDR3nt: TGTGCCAGCAGCTCCAAGGACAGGGACGTCTATGGCTACACCTTC
CDR3aa: CASSSKDRDVYGYTF